The T cell receptor beta chain described here comes from a study of blood T cell repertoires in COVID-19 (dated by TCRdb to 2018 to 2020). Regarding the research as a whole: Samples from collaborators originated in the United States, Italy and Spain and spanned both the acute and convalescent phases of COVID-19. The prospective study material was composed of cDNA or gDNA derived from T cells, B-cell-depleted T cells, or PBMCs. The dataset comprised deeply sampled blood TCRbeta repertoires from subjects exposed to, actively infected with, or recovered from COVID-19. The repertoires were released in a freely available public database intended as a resource for research on the immune response to SARS-CoV-2. The samples were drawn from the first 160 participants of the ongoing ImmuneRACE study and from 1,200 or so subjects provided by 6 global collaborators. Sample metadata almost always included a de-identified subject ID, COVID-19 status, age in years and sex. Where available, HLA class I and class II types were obtained from metadata supplied by the sample provider rather than from assay-based typing. Broader findings and caveats from the paper: The quantity of clinical and demographic metadata differed by source and by participant and was supplied without curation.

Comments on this clone: It lacks a known antigen. Per-base quality was not reported, and no clone a single base away is much larger than it.

The collaborating institutions used their own protocols to collect whole blood in K2EDTA tubes. For TCRbeta analysis, collaborators shipped samples as frozen whole blood, isolated PBMCs, or DNA extracted from either of those sample types. TCRbeta CDR3 regions were amplified from genomic DNA using the immunoSEQ Assay, a bias-controlled multiplex PCR. Per the source publication's procedure: The number of nucleated cells in each sample was estimated by amplification of reference gene primers within the assay. To quantify the absolute abundance of each unique TCRbeta CDR3 rearrangement, sequence reads were collapsed and filtered. For each sample, productive Simpson clonality was calculated by taking the square root of Simpson's diversity index across productive rearrangements. This immuneACCESS table, as held by TCRdb, lists in-frame sequences with V and J called but not all clones. Of the missing ones, under half trace to an unresolved V gene in checked studies; the others have no known cause. V and J calls and clone size are those listed in that table; D and trimming were worked out from the DNA. This sample lists some 210,000 clones; roughly four fifths were detected once. The ten top clones hold around 12% of the sample.

Material: peripheral blood. The source is a woman in her thirties or forties with acute or convalescent COVID-19.

The CDR3 amino acid sequence is: CAISESTRPTDTQYF. The DNA reads TGTGCCATCAGTGAGTCGACTAGACCCACAGATACGCAGTATTTT. Rearrangement joined TRBV10-3 to TRBJ2-3; tentative D gene TRBD2, with 6 bases matching. Sequences ENHRY (CDR1) and SYGVKD (CDR2) are obtained from the germline V gene. Counted from cysteine to phenylalanine, this CDR3 has 15 amino acids. Just CDR3 DNA is preserved here, 45 bases in frame from base 1. V gives up 0 bases and J gives up 2 bases, and the segment between their germline ends measures 9 bases.